This T cell receptor (beta chain) emerged from a study of blood T cell dynamics during melanoma immunotherapy. The study, taken as a whole, reports: Whether repertoire-driving clones were melanoma-specific could not be determined.

The CDR3 contains 16 residues. CDR1 and CDR2 (germline): SGHRS, YFSETQ. The V and J ends lost 0 bases and 1 base respectively, with 13 bases between them. A note on this clone: Its target is unknown.

DNA loading was fixed at about 360 ng for all bulk PBMC samples. Here immunoSEQ multiplex PCR was the method, and the copy in TCRdb shows in-frame clones only, minus some. The sample holds more than 13,000 clones, about 94% seen once. Sample time point: week 3, after first cycle of checkpoint inhibitor. The receptor comes from a human donor with melanoma. Material: blood, obtained from a patient treated with checkpoint blockade. V is TRBV5-1 and J is TRBJ2-5; the D gene is possibly TRBD1 (5 bases). The CDR3 spells CASSLAQGSTQETQYF. The CDR3 region has the DNA TGCGCCAGCAGCTTGGCCCAGGGCTCGACCCAAGAGACCCAGTACTTC.